The next 10 T cell receptor beta chains were all read from a single sample in a study of blood T cells in healthy people across ages. The authors ran a second PCR of roughly 6 to 12 cycles using a sample-barcoded 5' primer and a J-beta primer mix. TCRdb re-derived calls from the 5' RACE reads in MiXCR, one entry per CDR3 protein. The sample holds 660,000 or so distinct CDR3 sequences, under 70% seen once. The sequencing sample was made of blood. These receptor sequences come from a man aged 60 to 69 in good health.

This clonotype was observed a few times. The chain couples TRBV4-3 to TRBJ2-7; D may be TRBD1 (7 bases). Germline CDR1 reads LGHNA; CDR2 reads YSLEER. The CDR3 totals 16 residues. V gave up 0 bases and J gave up 4 bases, with 16 bases separating them. CDR3 protein: CASSQDLGGGSYEQYF. In DNA form, the CDR3 reads TGCGCCAGCAGCCAAGATCTTGGAGGGGGCAGTTACGAGCAGTACTTC.

The chain employs TRBV11-2 and TRBJ1-2; possibly TRBD1 for D (5 bases). The germline V gene encodes CDR1 SGHAT and CDR2 FQNNGV. Trimming removed 4 bases from V and 4 bases from J, with 10 bases in between. The CDR3 consists of 13 residues. The CDR3 DNA follows: TGTGCCAGCAGCTGGGGACCGATCTATGGCTACACCTTC. Translation gives CASSWGPIYGYTF.

The chain recombines TRBV20-1 with TRBJ2-7; D call uncertain. V was clipped by 3 bases and J by 2 bases, with 11 bases between them. The CDR3 has 13 residues. Germline V CDR1 and CDR2: DFQATT, SNEGSKA (reference sequence). CDR3 DNA sequence: TGCAGTGCTAGCTACGGCGGCGCCTACGAGCAGTACTTC. This codes for CSASYGGAYEQYF.

This clonotype was recorded a few times. The gene calls are TRBV7-2 and TRBJ1-2, with 10 positions matching TRBD1. Losses at the gene ends were 0 bases for V and 8 bases for J; bases not matched to a gene: 6. This CDR3 contains 15 residues. Germline V CDR1 and CDR2: SGHTA, FQGNSA. CDR3 region: CASSLAGQGIGGYTF. DNA for the CDR3: TGTGCCAGCAGCTTAGCGGGACAGGGGATCGGGGGCTACACCTTC.

The J gene is TRBJ2-1, the V gene TRBV4-2, with 12 bases fitting TRBD2. Trimming took 4 bases from V and 5 from J; bases not matched to a gene: 6. CDR3 size: 16 residues. Germline V lookup: CDR1 LGHNA, CDR2 YNFKEQ. CDR3 nucleotide sequence: TGTGCCAGCAGCCCAAGGACTAGCGGGGAGCACAATGAGCAGTTCTTC. The encoded protein is CASSPRTSGEHNEQFF.

The chain links TRBV29-1 to TRBJ2-1; 8 bases are a match to TRBD1. The CDR3 is 14 amino acids. V dropped 7 bases and J dropped 9; count of bases not matched to a gene: 14. In germline, CDR1 is SQVTM, CDR2 ANQGSEA. In DNA form, the CDR3 reads TGCAGCGCGGAACCCCAGGGGGCCCCGTCTGAGCAGTTCTTC. Protein sequence: CSAEPQGAPSEQFF.

This clonotype was observed once. V is TRBV5-6 and J is TRBJ2-1; 12 nucleotides agree with TRBD2. This CDR3 is built from 19 residues. The germline gives CDR1 SGHDT, CDR2 YYEEEE. V dropped 1 base and J dropped 0; count of bases not matched to a gene: 8. This CDR3 reads CASSLFLAGGSRSYNEQFF. In DNA form, the CDR3 reads TGTGCCAGCAGCTTGTTTCTAGCGGGGGGGTCCCGCTCCTACAATGAGCAGTTCTTC. Variable domain in full (rest from reference TRBV5-6 and TRBJ2-1): DAGVTQSPTHLIKTRGQQVTLRCSPKSGHDTVSWYQQALGQGPQFIFQYYEEEERQRGNFPDRFSGHQFPNYSSELNVNALLLGDSALYLCASSLFLAGGSRSYNEQFFGPGTRLTVL.

V usage is TRBV4-2 and J usage is TRBJ2-7; 14 bases agree with TRBD2. The CDR3 contains 16 residues. After removal of 0 bases from V and 6 bases from J, the junction contained 4 bases not matched to a gene. Germline V gene lookup returns CDR1 LGHNA and CDR2 YNFKEQ. The CDR3: CASSQDEGTSGSEQYF. DNA of the CDR3: TGTGCCAGCAGCCAAGATGAGGGGACTAGCGGGAGCGAGCAGTACTTC.

This clonotype appeared a few times. This sequence may be a read error, since a much larger clone differs from it by one base. CDR3 residues: CASSPAGNYGYTF. The DNA for the CDR3 is TGTGCCAGCAGCCCAGCAGGGAACTATGGCTACACCTTC. This chain joins TRBV7-2 and TRBJ1-2; the D gene is possibly TRBD1 (5 bases). This CDR3 comprises 13 residues. Germline loops: CDR1 SGHTA, CDR2 FQGNSA. The V end was cut by 5 bases, the J end by 2 bases, with 9 bases between.

The rearrangement links TRBV6-1 to TRBJ2-3; D is tentatively TRBD1 or TRBD2 (5 bases each). Trimming cost V 3 bases and J 0 bases, with 19 bases left between them. The length of the CDR3 is 18 residues. Germline V gene data show CDR1 as MNHNS and CDR2 as SASEGT. The CDR3 bases are TGTGCCAGCAGTGAGACTCGGGGCCGCGACCCTAGCACAGATACGCAGTATTTT. Translating it yields CASSETRGRDPSTDTQYF.